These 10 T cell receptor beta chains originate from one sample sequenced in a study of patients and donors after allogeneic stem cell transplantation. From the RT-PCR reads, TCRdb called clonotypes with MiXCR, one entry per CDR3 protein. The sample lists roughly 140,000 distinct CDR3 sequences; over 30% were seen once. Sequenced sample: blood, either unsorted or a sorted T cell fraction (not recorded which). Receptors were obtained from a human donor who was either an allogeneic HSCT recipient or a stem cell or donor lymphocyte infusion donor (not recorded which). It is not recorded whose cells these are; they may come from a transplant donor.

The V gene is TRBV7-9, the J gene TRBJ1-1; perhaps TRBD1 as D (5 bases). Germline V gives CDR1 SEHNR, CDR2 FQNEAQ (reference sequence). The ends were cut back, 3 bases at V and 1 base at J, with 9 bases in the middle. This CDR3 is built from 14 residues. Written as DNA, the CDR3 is TGTGCCAGCAGCTTCTTAGACAGGAACACTGAAGCTTTCTTT. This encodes CASSFLDRNTEAFF.

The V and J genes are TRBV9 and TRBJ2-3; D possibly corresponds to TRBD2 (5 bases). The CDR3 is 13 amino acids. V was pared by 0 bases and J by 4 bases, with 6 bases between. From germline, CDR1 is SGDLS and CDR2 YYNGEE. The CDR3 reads CASSVEEADTQYF. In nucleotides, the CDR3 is TGTGCCAGCAGCGTAGAGGAGGCAGATACGCAGTATTTT.

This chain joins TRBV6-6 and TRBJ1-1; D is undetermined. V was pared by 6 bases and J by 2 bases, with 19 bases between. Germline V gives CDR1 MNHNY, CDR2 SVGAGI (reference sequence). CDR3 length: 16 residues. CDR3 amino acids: CASRSLQPIHNTEAFF. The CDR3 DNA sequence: TGTGCCAGCAGAAGTCTACAGCCCATACACAACACTGAAGCTTTCTTT.

CDR3 amino acids: CSARDHRGYNEQFF. In DNA form, the CDR3 reads TGCAGTGCTAGAGACCATCGGGGGTACAATGAGCAGTTCTTC. The rearrangement uses TRBV20-1 and TRBJ2-1; a possible D gene is TRBD2 (6 bases). Germline CDR1 DFQATT, CDR2 SNEGSKA (reference sequence). CDR3 length: 14 amino acids. Trimming left V 0 bases short and J 4 bases short, with 10 bases between.

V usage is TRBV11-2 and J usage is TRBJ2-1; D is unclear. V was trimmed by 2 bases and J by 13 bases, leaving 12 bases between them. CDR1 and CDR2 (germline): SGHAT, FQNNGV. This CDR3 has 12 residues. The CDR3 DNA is TGTGCCAGCAGCTTATCATCAGAACTCCAGTTCTTC. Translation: CASSLSSELQFF.

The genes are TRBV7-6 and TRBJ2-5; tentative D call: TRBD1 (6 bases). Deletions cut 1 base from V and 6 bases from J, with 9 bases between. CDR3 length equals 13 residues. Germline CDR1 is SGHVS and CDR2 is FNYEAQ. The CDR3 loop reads CASSLDREQTQYF. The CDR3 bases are TGTGCCAGCAGCTTAGACAGGGAACAGACCCAGTACTTC.

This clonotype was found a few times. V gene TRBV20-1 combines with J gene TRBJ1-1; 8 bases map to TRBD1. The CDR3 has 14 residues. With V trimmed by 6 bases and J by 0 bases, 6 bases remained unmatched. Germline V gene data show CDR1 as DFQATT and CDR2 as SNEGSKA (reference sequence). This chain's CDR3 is CSAEDRAMNTEAFF. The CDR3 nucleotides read TGCAGTGCGGAGGACAGGGCTATGAACACTGAAGCTTTCTTT.

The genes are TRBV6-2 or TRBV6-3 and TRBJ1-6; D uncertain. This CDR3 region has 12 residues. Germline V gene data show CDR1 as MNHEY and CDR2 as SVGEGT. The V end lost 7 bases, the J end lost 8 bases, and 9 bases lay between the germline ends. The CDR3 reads CASTGGYSPLHF. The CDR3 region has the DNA TGTGCCAGCACCGGTGGTTATTCACCCCTCCACTTT.

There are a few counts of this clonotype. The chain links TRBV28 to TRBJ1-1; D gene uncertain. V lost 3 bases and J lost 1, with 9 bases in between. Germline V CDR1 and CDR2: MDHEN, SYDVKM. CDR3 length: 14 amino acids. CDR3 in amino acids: CASSFGIGNTEAFF. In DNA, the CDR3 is TGTGCCAGCAGTTTCGGGATAGGGAACACTGAAGCTTTCTTT.

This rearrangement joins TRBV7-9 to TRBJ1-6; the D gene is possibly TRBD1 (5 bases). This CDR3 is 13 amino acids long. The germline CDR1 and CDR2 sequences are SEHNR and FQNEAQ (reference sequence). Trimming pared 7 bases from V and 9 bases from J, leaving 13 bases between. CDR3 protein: CASTGHSGSPLHF. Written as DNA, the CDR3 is TGTGCCAGCACAGGACATTCGGGTTCACCCCTCCACTTT.